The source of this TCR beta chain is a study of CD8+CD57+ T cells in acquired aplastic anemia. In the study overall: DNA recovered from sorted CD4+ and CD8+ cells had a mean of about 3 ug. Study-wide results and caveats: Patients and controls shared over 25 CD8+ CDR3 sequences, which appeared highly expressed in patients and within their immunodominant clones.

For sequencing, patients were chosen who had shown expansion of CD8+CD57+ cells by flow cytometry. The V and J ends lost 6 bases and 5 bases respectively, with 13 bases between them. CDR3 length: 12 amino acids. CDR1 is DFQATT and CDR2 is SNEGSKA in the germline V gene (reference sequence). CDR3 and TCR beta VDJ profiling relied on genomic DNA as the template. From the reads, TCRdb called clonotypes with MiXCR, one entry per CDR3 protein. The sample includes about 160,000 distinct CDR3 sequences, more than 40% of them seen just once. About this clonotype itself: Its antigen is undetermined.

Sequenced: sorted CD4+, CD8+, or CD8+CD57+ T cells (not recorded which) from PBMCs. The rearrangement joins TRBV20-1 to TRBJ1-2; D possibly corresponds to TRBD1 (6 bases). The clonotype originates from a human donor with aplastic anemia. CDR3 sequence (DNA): TGCAGTGCCTCGACAGGAAATTATGGCTACACCTTC. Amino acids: CSASTGNYGYTF.